The clone carrying this T cell receptor (beta chain) was recorded a few times. Amplified regions were TCR beta CDR3 sequences from RNA transcripts. In the first-round RT-PCR of the TCR CDR3, the HTBI primer set was used. TCRdb passed the multiplex PCR reads through MiXCR, listing each CDR3 protein once. The repertoire consists of some 560,000 distinct CDR3 sequences, with 15% to 18% occurring once and the leading ten covering around 7.8%. This record belongs to a study of T cells in Graves' hyperthyroidism and ophthalmopathy. Trimming removed 3 bases at V and 4 bases at J, with 16 bases between. The CDR3 is 15 amino acids. The germline CDR1 and CDR2 sequences are MNHNS and SASEGT.

What was sequenced was blood. The sequence derives from a woman in her twenties or thirties with Graves' hyperthyroidism. This chain connects TRBV6-1 to TRBJ2-7; no clear D gene. The CDR3 region has the DNA TGTGCCAGCAGTGACAATCCGAAGGACCTATACGAGCAGTACTTC. This translates into CASSDNPKDLYEQYF.